The 20 T cell receptor beta chains below come from one sample, sequenced in a study of blood T cell repertoires in COVID-19. Clones were sequenced by immunoSEQ multiplex PCR, and TCRdb holds only the in-frame ones, with some missing. The sample includes about 240,000 clones, roughly 82% seen only once; the top ten take 4.7%. What was sequenced was peripheral blood. All receptors come from a woman between 65 and 79 years old with acute or convalescent COVID-19.

The chain has TRBV5-6 and TRBJ2-2, with 13 bases lining up with TRBD2. Germline V CDR1 and CDR2: SGHDT, YYEEEE. The J segment lost 0 bases and the V segment lost 2 bases, leaving 4 bases of the junction unmatched. The CDR3 spans 18 residues. The DNA for the CDR3 is TGTGCCAGCAGCTTCGTGACTAGCGGGGGGACGAACACCGGGGAGCTGTTTTTT. Protein sequence: CASSFVTSGGTNTGELFF.

The chain is built from TRBV5-1 and TRBJ1-1; perhaps TRBD1 as D (6 bases). V gave up 4 bases and J gave up 6 bases, with 13 bases separating them. CDR1 SGHRS and CDR2 YFSETQ come from the germline V gene. The CDR3 is 13 residues long. The CDR3 sequence is CASSNGDIAEAFF. Written as DNA, the CDR3 is TGCGCCAGCAGCAACGGGGACATTGCTGAAGCTTTCTTT.

The V gene is TRBV19, the J gene TRBJ2-2; 7 bases align to TRBD2. The CDR3 extends over 15 amino acids. The V and J ends lost 4 bases and 5 bases, in that order; junction bases with no gene match: 7. The germline CDR1 and CDR2 sequences are LNHDA and SQIVND (reference sequence). In DNA, the CDR3 is TGTGCCAGTAGTAGGAGCGGGGTTGGGACCGGGGAGCTGTTTTTT. Translation gives CASSRSGVGTGELFF.

The chain employs TRBV6-5 and TRBJ1-6; no definite D call. The germline V gene encodes CDR1 MNHEY and CDR2 SVGAGI. V dropped 5 bases and J dropped 10 bases, with 9 bases sitting between them. The CDR3 length is 12 residues. The CDR3 region is CASSTTGSPLHF. The CDR3 region has the DNA TGTGCCAGCAGTACGACGGGGTCACCCCTCCACTTT.

The rearrangement joins TRBV6-2 or TRBV6-3 to TRBJ2-5, with 11 bases identical to TRBD2. The CDR3 length is 15 residues. J gave up 5 bases and V 5 bases, and 7 bases lay outside the gene matches. Germline V CDR1 and CDR2: MNHEY, SVGEGT. The CDR3 spells CASSVLAGGPETQYF. As DNA, the CDR3 is TGTGCCAGCAGTGTCTTAGCGGGGGGGCCGGAGACCCAGTACTTC.

The chain couples TRBV7-9 to TRBJ1-5; 7 nucleotides align to TRBD1. V shed 5 bases and J 7 bases; nucleotides not matched to a gene: 8. This CDR3 spans 14 amino acids. Germline assignment: CDR1 SEHNR and CDR2 FQNEAQ (reference sequence). CDR3 protein: CASSTIGGGQPQHF. DNA for the CDR3: TGTGCCAGCAGCACTATAGGGGGCGGACAGCCCCAGCATTTT.

The chain uses TRBV4-3 and TRBJ1-2, with 8 bases matching TRBD1. V trimming: 4 bases; J trimming: 5 bases; junction bases outside the gene matches: 12. Germline-derived CDR1 and CDR2 are LGHNA and YSLEER. The CDR3 is 16 amino acids. The DNA of the CDR3 is TGCGCCAGCAGCCCAACGGACAGGGCGCAGGGATATGGCTACACCTTC. Translated: CASSPTDRAQGYGYTF.

This clone was seen more than once but under ten times. This CDR3 is also generated by other DNA sequences in the sample. The chain combines TRBV5-6 with TRBJ1-3; possible D gene TRBD1, 5 bases. V dropped 3 bases and J dropped 0 bases, with 10 bases sitting between them. The CDR3 length is 15 residues. Germline CDR1 and CDR2: SGHDT and YYEEEE. The chain's CDR3 is CASSSDSSSGNTIYF. CDR3 bases: TGTGCCAGCAGCTCCGACAGTAGCTCTGGAAACACCATATATTTT.

The rearrangement links TRBV4-3 to TRBJ1-2; 11 bases map to TRBD1. The V segment lost 1 base and the J segment 5 bases; nucleotides outside the gene matches: 9. Germline CDR1 LGHNA, CDR2 YSLEER. The CDR3 totals 17 residues. The CDR3 sequence is CASSQGGGTGGWYGYTF. CDR3 DNA: TGCGCCAGCAGCCAAGGAGGGGGGACAGGGGGTTGGTATGGCTACACCTTC.

The chain links TRBV6-1 to TRBJ1-2, with D unclear. The CDR3 has 14 amino acids. The germline V and J ends were trimmed by 4 bases and 14 bases, with 23 bases remaining between them. Germline values: CDR1 MNHNS, CDR2 SASEGT. The DNA of the CDR3 is TGTGCCAGCAGTGCCCCCGAAGGAGCCCAGATGAAGACCTTC. This sequence encodes CASSAPEGAQMKTF.

The J gene is TRBJ1-2, the V gene TRBV11-2; D call uncertain. The germline CDR1 and CDR2 sequences are SGHAT and FQNNGV. With 6 bases removed from V and 2 bases from J, the gap between germline ends came to 13 bases. CDR3 size: 14 residues. CDR3 nucleotide sequence: TGTGCCAGCAGTATGTACACGGGGAACTATGGCTACACCTTC. This translates into CASSMYTGNYGYTF.

J is TRBJ1-2 and V is TRBV11-2, with D perhaps TRBD1 (5 bases). V lost 1 base and J lost 4, with 10 bases in between. CDR1 and CDR2 (germline): SGHAT, FQNNGV. This CDR3 region has 14 residues. The CDR3 loop reads CASSLAGGFYGYTF. The CDR3 DNA reads TGTGCCAGCAGCTTAGCTGGGGGGTTCTATGGCTACACCTTC. Filled out from reference TRBV11-2 and TRBJ1-2, the complete variable domain reads EAGVAQSPRYKIIEKRQSVAFWCNPISGHATLYWYQQILGQGPKLLIQFQNNGVVDDSQLPKDRFSAERLKGVDSTLKIQPAKLEDSAVYLCASSLAGGFYGYTFGSGTRLTVV.

The count of this clone is one. The chain combines TRBV6-1 with TRBJ2-3; 8 positions agree with TRBD2. The CDR3 runs 17 residues. V was clipped by 2 bases and J by 6 bases; unmatched bases: 13. Germline V lookup: CDR1 MNHNS, CDR2 SASEGT. The CDR3 spells CASSERNGGAGFDTQYF. Here the CDR3 DNA reads TGTGCCAGCAGTGAAAGGAACGGGGGGGCCGGATTCGATACGCAGTATTTT.

This chain uses TRBV4-3 with TRBJ1-6; possible D gene TRBD1, 5 bases. V lost 0 bases to trimming and J lost 6 bases, with 12 bases between them. The CDR3 consists of 16 residues. The germline V gene encodes CDR1 LGHNA and CDR2 YSLEER. CDR3 nucleotides: TGCGCCAGCAGCCAAGATGACGGAGGGACTAATTCACCCCTCCACTTT. Amino acids: CASSQDDGGTNSPLHF.

This sequence joins TRBV18 and TRBJ1-6; a weak D match, TRBD1 (5 bases). The CDR3 runs to 16 residues. CDR1 is KGHSH, CDR2 LQKENI, per germline. The germline V and J ends were trimmed by 5 bases and 8 bases, with 19 bases remaining between them. This chain's CDR3 is CASSRNQGSGDSPLHF. As DNA, the CDR3 is TGTGCCAGCTCAAGAAATCAGGGATCTGGGGATTCACCCCTCCACTTT.

The genes are TRBV14 and TRBJ1-6, with D hard to call. The germline CDR1 and CDR2 sequences are SGHDN and FVKESK. With 7 bases removed from V and 10 bases from J, the gap between germline ends came to 11 bases. This CDR3 is 12 amino acids long. In nucleotides, the CDR3 is TGTGCCAGCACTCCGGGAGGATCACCCCTCCACTTT. This gives the protein CASTPGGSPLHF.

CDR3 loop: CASSAKSYEQYF. The DNA of the CDR3 is TGTGCCAGCAGTGCCAAATCCTACGAGCAGTACTTC. V gene TRBV2 combines with J gene TRBJ2-7; D is uncertain. The germline V gene encodes CDR1 SNHLY and CDR2 FYNNEI. Trimming shortened V by 4 bases and J by 1 base, and 5 bases separated the two germline ends. The CDR3 runs to 12 residues.

This clone has just one count. The chain uses TRBV2 and TRBJ2-7, with 8 bases fitting TRBD1. J was trimmed by 2 bases and V by 4 bases; bases with no gene match: 7. The CDR3 contains 15 residues. Germline loops: CDR1 SNHLY, CDR2 FYNNEI. CDR3 in amino acids: CASSVTGVQPYEQYF. CDR3 nucleotides: TGTGCCAGCAGTGTGACAGGGGTTCAGCCCTACGAGCAGTACTTC.

The chain links TRBV6-2 or TRBV6-3 to TRBJ1-5, with D hard to call. CDR3 length: 14 residues. CDR1 is MNHEY, CDR2 SVGEGT, per germline. V was pared by 5 bases and J by 5 bases, with 13 bases between. In DNA form, the CDR3 reads TGTGCCAGCAGTACCAACCAATTAGATCAGCCCCAGCATTTT. Its protein is CASSTNQLDQPQHF.

On this clone: At the DNA level, this CDR3 is encoded by other sequences in the same sample as well. The V call is TRBV7-2, the J call TRBJ1-1; D call uncertain. The CDR3 sequence is 14 residues long. V lost 0 bases to trimming and J lost 5 bases, with 10 bases between them. Germline values: CDR1 SGHTA, CDR2 FQGNSA. This CDR3 reads CASSLAAGGTEAFF. Here the CDR3 DNA reads TGTGCCAGCAGCTTAGCGGCAGGAGGGACTGAAGCTTTCTTT.